What follows are 5 T cell receptor beta chains derived from one specimen sequenced in a study of T cell repertoires in cytomegalovirus infection. TCRdb used MiXCR to reprocess the reads, holding one entry per CDR3 protein. Here the sample spans around 450,000 distinct CDR3 sequences, about 10% being singletons. Sample: PBMCs. Receptors were obtained from a human donor in good health (CMV status not recorded). Some clones in this sample may be carry-over from other donors' samples.

V usage is TRBV9 and J usage is TRBJ2-1, with D perhaps matching TRBD2 (5 bases). The CDR3 loop spans 15 amino acids. Trimming removed 0 bases from V and 1 base from J, with 8 bases in between. Per the germline V gene, CDR1 is SGDLS and CDR2 is YYNGEE. CDR3 sequence reads: CASSVAAGSYNEQFF. DNA for the CDR3: TGTGCCAGCAGCGTAGCGGCGGGTTCCTACAATGAGCAGTTCTTC.

The J gene is TRBJ1-2, the V gene TRBV29-1; D is perhaps TRBD1 (6 bases). Germline loops: CDR1 SQVTM, CDR2 ANQGSEA. This CDR3 region has 11 residues. Trimming removed 5 bases from V and 3 bases from J, with 7 bases in between. The CDR3 spells CSVYRDYGYTF. The CDR3 coding sequence is TGCAGCGTTTACAGGGACTATGGCTACACCTTC.

This clonotype was recorded many times. This chain uses TRBV18 with TRBJ1-1, with 11 bases matching TRBD1. V gave up 4 bases and J gave up 5 bases; unmatched junction bases: 9. This CDR3 spans 16 amino acids. CDR1 KGHSH and CDR2 LQKENI come from the germline V gene. CDR3 region: CASSHRTGGRRTEAFF. The CDR3 nucleotides are TGTGCCAGCTCACACAGGACAGGGGGCAGGAGAACTGAAGCTTTCTTT.

The genes are TRBV5-1 and TRBJ2-5; the match to TRBD1 covers 11 bases. After removal of 5 bases from V and 4 bases from J, the junction contained 10 bases not matched to a gene. This CDR3 contains 16 residues. Germline-derived CDR1 and CDR2 are SGHRS and YFSETQ. DNA of the CDR3: TGCGCCAGCAGAGCACCCGGACAGGGGGCGAGAGAGACCCAGTACTTC. Amino acid sequence: CASRAPGQGARETQYF.

This clonotype was detected many times. This chain uses TRBV7-2 with TRBJ1-6; a possible D gene is TRBD1 (5 bases). Per the germline V gene, CDR1 is SGHTA and CDR2 is FQGNSA. Trimming took 1 base from V and 9 from J, leaving 13 bases between them. CDR3 size: 15 residues. The CDR3 here is CASSLVGVGSSPLHF. CDR3 nucleotide sequence: TGTGCCAGCAGCTTAGTGGGGGTGGGGAGTTCACCCCTCCACTTT.